This T cell receptor beta chain was observed in a study of shared clonotypes between healthy human individuals (dated by TCRdb to 2019 to 2021). Broadly, across the study: A couple of women and a few men aged 18 to 49 years were included in the cohort. For each donor, CD4 naive and CD4 memory were each run on three plates, CD8 naive on two plates, and CD8 memory on one plate. Libraries were prepared and TCR repertoires were sequenced by different laboratories using diverse techniques, in order to increase sequencing depth and limit assay-specific biases. Each donor's leukapheresis produced roughly between roughly 0.85 and 10 billion PBMCs. To estimate repertoire size and how much clonotype sharing occurs between individuals, the study deeply sequenced the blood TCR repertoires of five healthy adults. General findings and caveats noted by the study authors: Pairwise subsampling led to the expectation that sequencing depth would affect the degree of clonotype sharing among donors. Naive subsets generally had larger estimated clonotype richness than memory subsets. Rarefaction of sorted-subset datasets indicated incomplete sequencing despite the large sequencing depth. The small number of donors limited the genetic and exposure-history diversity represented. Clonotypes shared by all four sorted-subset donors showed higher generation probabilities than non-shared clonotypes. Sampling was restricted to blood, and TCR repertoires in tissue are likely to differ from TCR repertoires in blood. Sharing across four donors was observed for around 5% of naive CD4, under 4% of naive CD8, over 2% of memory CD4, and about 0.38% of memory CD8 clonotypes.

Regarding this clone: Its antigen remains unidentified. No much larger clone exists at a distance of one base, and base qualities are not known.

Trimming leaves V shorter by 11 bases and J shorter by 12 bases, with the junction holding 12 bases beyond the gene matches. CDR1 and CDR2 (LNHDA, SQIVND) derive from the germline V gene (reference sequence). The CDR3 sequence holds 12 residues, the cysteine and phenylalanine included. The DNA shown is the 36-base CDR3, in frame from base 1. Using the deep immunoSEQ assay, TCR CDR3 regions were amplified from genomic DNA by multiplex PCR. Extracted genomic DNA from each cell subset was distributed evenly across all wells of several immunoSEQ 96-well plates, and each plate was treated as a replicate. For sorted subsets, each replicate PCR was loaded with roughly 190 ng genomic DNA, equivalent to approximately 33,000 T cell genomes. Purified libraries were quantified with a Qubit 3.0 fluorometer, sized on a Bioanalyzer 2100, and re-quantified with the KAPA Library Quantification kit. Each immunoSEQ 96-well plate was sequenced on its own single-read 150-cycle Illumina NextSeq 550 flow cell. Turning to the authors' computational methods: Because the immunoSEQ output held only junctional sequences and lacked quality scores, the filtering could not match the filtering applied to full-length reads. To assign V/J genes and CDR3, sequences were annotated against IMGT germline references using PyIR, a Python wrapper for IgBLAST v1.9. Reads with weak V/J assignments (E-value above 1e-6), missing CDR3, stop codons, out-of-frame junctions, or ambiguous translated residues were removed. V3J clonotypes were defined as sequences sharing an identical inferred V gene, J gene, and CDR3 amino acid sequence. Percentage overlap between repertoires was calculated by dividing the number of shared unique clonotypes by the size of the smaller repertoire. Richness of each repertoire was evaluated using RTK rarefaction, the Chao1 estimator, and Recon v2.1 estimates of unobserved clonotypes. Generation probabilities were computed with OLGA for all TCRbeta clonotypes obtained by the gDNA method from several donors. TCRdb carries this immuneACCESS record with in-frame sequences only. Its versions omit some clonotypes, under half of them owing to an unresolved V gene in the studies checked, with the rest unexplained. The V and J calls and clone size are taken from that table; D and trimming were inferred from the DNA. The sample profile shows 2 million to 2.5 million clones; 90% to 97% of them were found once. The top ten constitute around 0.13% of the sample.

Donors were healthy HIV-negative adults with no recently reported acute infections or vaccinations. All donors were Caucasian adults living in Nashville, Tennessee, USA. CD4+ T cells were enriched by magnetic negative selection, after which naive cells were positively selected on CD45RA and the negative fraction was taken as the memory subset. Blood was obtained by leukapheresis, after which PBMCs were separated by Ficoll-Histopaque density gradient centrifugation and cryopreserved in liquid nitrogen vapor phase. Analytical flow cytometry was used to check the purity and quantity of every magnetically sorted T cell population. From each sorted fraction, genomic DNA was isolated and quantified by UV absorbance on a Nanodrop 2000c.

The specimen was naive CD4+ T cells sorted from blood. Sample cell subset or site, as interpreted from the label and publication: CD45RA+ positively selected. Recombination joined TRBV19 with TRBJ2-1; TRBD2 agrees with 8 junctional bases. This sequence originates from a man aged 18-30 years in good health. The CDR3 protein sequence reads: CACRGGPPRQFF. The sequenced DNA: TGTGCCTGCCGGGGGGGCCCCCCAAGGCAGTTCTTC.